This T cell receptor (beta chain) came from a study of siplizumab effects on memory and regulatory T cells. Study-wide points: A naive or memory phenotype could not be assigned to roughly 80-97% of the proliferating CD4+ or CD8+ clones. Siplizumab significantly decreased alloreactive sequences from unstimulated CD4+ memory cells. Relative to controls at 25% to 30%, mappable alloreactive CD4+ clones exhibited a mean Treg-derived proportion of roughly 69% with siplizumab.

TCR templates numbering roughly 94,000 were assayed per sample. Assay used: immunoSEQ multiplex PCR; TCRdb lists only in-frame clones, some missing. The top ten hold 0.55% to 0.7% of the sample, which has 85,000 to 130,000 clones, over 90% seen once. About this clone itself: The antigen is not known.

Germline CDR1 and CDR2: SGHDN and FVKESK. Germline trimming cut 4 bases from V and 1 base from J; bases unmatched to any gene: 13. The CDR3 is made up of 17 amino acids. This clonotype originated in a human donor in good health. The chain recombines TRBV14 with TRBJ2-7; the match to TRBD1 covers 7 bases. Source material: Tregs sorted from blood. For the CDR3, the DNA is TGTGCCAGCAGCCCCCATAGCCAGGGGGACAGATCCTACGAGCAGTACTTC. Its translation: CASSPHSQGDRSYEQYF.